The 7 T cell receptor beta chains below all came from one sample that was sequenced in a study of blood T cells in healthy people across ages. Using a J-beta primer mix together with a sample-barcoded 5' primer, a second PCR was run for roughly 7 to 11 cycles. TCRdb re-called the 5' RACE reads through MiXCR, storing one row per CDR3 protein. Seen here are roughly 1.9 million distinct CDR3 sequences, 39% observed once, and the top ten hold more than 20%. The sequencing sample was made of blood. Source of these receptors: a human donor in good health.

The sample holds a few counts of this clonotype. This rearrangement joins TRBV20-1 to TRBJ2-1; D unclear. Deletions cut 6 bases from V and 3 bases from J, with 15 bases between. This CDR3 region has 14 residues. Germline-derived CDR1 and CDR2 are DFQATT and SNEGSKA (reference sequence). The CDR3 nucleotides are TGCAGTGCCACGGCGCTTGGGTACTACAATGAGCAGTTCTTC. Translated, it gives CSATALGYYNEQFF.

The chain recombines TRBV5-1 with TRBJ2-3; TRBD1 agrees at 7 bases. This CDR3 spans 14 amino acids. The ends lost 4 bases at V and 4 bases at J; junction bases unmatched: 6. From germline, CDR1 is SGHRS and CDR2 YFSETQ. The DNA for the CDR3 is TGCGCCAGCAGCCGAGGACAGGCCCCAGATACGCAGTATTTT. Its translation: CASSRGQAPDTQYF.

J is TRBJ1-2 and V is TRBV24-1; D not certain. The CDR3 is 14 amino acids. Germline V lookup: CDR1 KGHDR, CDR2 SFDVKD. Trimming removed 4 bases from V and 7 bases from J, with 15 bases in between. The CDR3 nucleotides read TGTGCCACCAGTGACAGACGGACGGGTTTTGGCTACACCTTC. Its protein is CATSDRRTGFGYTF.

V gene TRBV5-1 combines with J gene TRBJ1-3; D ambiguous. The CDR3 covers 14 residues. V was shortened by 2 bases and J by 4 bases, with 10 bases between the two germline ends. The germline CDR1 and CDR2 sequences are SGHRS and YFSETQ. The CDR3 DNA sequence: TGCGCCAGCAGCTTTGAGGCGCAAGGAAACACCATATATTTT. Encoded protein: CASSFEAQGNTIYF.

This clonotype was seen only a few times. CDR3 coding DNA: TGCGCCAGCAGCCAAGGGCTCTACGGGGAGACCCAGTACTTC. Encoded protein: CASSQGLYGETQYF. The chain combines TRBV4-1 with TRBJ2-5; D uncertain. The germline V gene encodes CDR1 MGHRA and CDR2 YSYEKL. V gave up 1 base and J gave up 5 bases, with 11 bases separating them. The CDR3 extends over 14 amino acids.

At least ten counts were recorded for this clonotype. The chain recombines TRBV4-3 with TRBJ2-6, with TRBD1 matching over 7 bases. This CDR3 comprises 15 residues. Germline trimming cut 4 bases from V and 2 bases from J; bases unmatched to any gene: 2. CDR1 and CDR2 from the germline V gene are LGHNA and YSLEER. CDR3 nucleotide sequence: TGCGCCAGCAGCCGCACAGGGGCTGGGGCCAACGTCCTGACTTTC. It is translated as CASSRTGAGANVLTF.

This clonotype was counted ten times or more. This chain connects TRBV12-3 or TRBV12-4 to TRBJ1-2, with a weak D call TRBD1 (5 bases). This CDR3 contains 14 residues. Trimming stripped 6 bases from V and 4 bases from J, with 15 bases between. CDR3 region: CASSRQSESYGYTF. CDR3 coding DNA: TGTGCCAGCAGCCGACAGTCAGAAAGCTATGGCTACACCTTC.